Following are 26 T cell receptor beta chains from one sample sequenced in a study of blood T cells in healthy people across ages. Through a sample-barcoded 5' primer and a J-beta primer mix, a second PCR was run for roughly 7 to 12 cycles. TCRdb analysed the 5' RACE reads with MiXCR anew, one entry per CDR3 protein. The table includes hundreds of thousands of distinct CDR3 sequences, about 25% detected once. These data are also associated with another study on T cells of mothers and their children.

Sequenced material: blood. These receptors were taken from a boy between 5 and 17 years old in good health.

V usage is TRBV7-2 and J usage is TRBJ2-3; D call uncertain. The CDR3 extends over 14 amino acids. V gave up 1 base and J gave up 5 bases, with 10 bases separating them. The V gene's germline CDR1 is SGHTA and CDR2 FQGNSA. As DNA, the CDR3 is TGTGCCAGCAGCTTAGTGGTCCTTCGAGATACGCAGTATTTT. Protein sequence: CASSLVVLRDTQYF.

This CDR3 reads CASRKVDEQYF. In nucleotides, the CDR3 is TGTGCCAGCCGGAAAGTTGACGAGCAGTACTTC. This chain uses TRBV6-2 or TRBV6-3 with TRBJ2-7; D is ambiguous. The germline V and J ends were trimmed by 8 bases and 5 bases, with 10 bases remaining between them. The CDR3 runs 11 residues. Germline V gene sequence: CDR1 MNHEY, CDR2 SVGEGT.

This sequence joins TRBV5-1 and TRBJ2-7; 9 bases fit TRBD2. This CDR3 comprises 14 residues. With 0 bases clipped from V and 7 bases from J, the junction kept 5 bases outside the gene matches. Germline V gene sequence: CDR1 SGHRS, CDR2 YFSETQ. CDR3 in amino acids: CASSLVAGEEEQYF. The CDR3 DNA follows: TGCGCCAGCAGCTTGGTAGCGGGAGAGGAGGAGCAGTACTTC.

The CDR3 protein is CASSGNLQGRDTEAFF. The DNA of the CDR3 is TGTGCCAGCAGTGGGAACCTACAGGGGCGGGACACTGAAGCTTTCTTT. The rearrangement joins TRBV2 to TRBJ1-1; 7 bases are shared with TRBD1. Germline assignment: CDR1 SNHLY and CDR2 FYNNEI. The CDR3 is made up of 16 amino acids. J lost 3 bases, V lost 4 bases, and 11 bases had no gene match. The full variable domain, rest sourced from reference TRBV2 and TRBJ1-1, is EPEVTQTPSHQVTQMGQEVILRCVPISNHLYFYWYRQILGQKVEFLVSFYNNEISEKSEIFDDQFSVERPDGSNFTLKIRSTKLEDSAMYFCASSGNLQGRDTEAFFGQGTRLTVV.

The chain carries TRBV2 and TRBJ2-5, with 13 bases identical to TRBD2. The J call is uncertain, as TRBJ2-7 better fits the DNA end. This CDR3 region has 17 residues. Germline V gives CDR1 SNHLY, CDR2 FYNNEI. Here the CDR3 DNA reads TGTGCCAGCAGGGATGACCGACTAGCGGGAGGAAAGAACGAGCAGTACTTC. Amino acid sequence: CASRDDRLAGGKNEQYF.

V and J are TRBV6-1 and TRBJ1-4; TRBD1 aligns across 9 bases. Germline V CDR1 and CDR2: MNHNS, SASEGT. The CDR3 is made up of 15 amino acids. J was trimmed by 8 bases and V by 2 bases; bases with no gene match: 6. The DNA of the CDR3 is TGTGCCAGCAGTGAAAGGACAGGGGAACGAGAAAAACTGTTTTTT. Translation: CASSERTGEREKLFF.

The V and J genes are TRBV20-1 and TRBJ2-5; 9 bases are shared with TRBD2. Matching the DNA end better, TRBJ2-1 makes the J call doubtful. From germline, CDR1 is DFQATT and CDR2 SNEGSKA (reference sequence). CDR3 length: 15 residues. CDR3 sequence reads: CSARAGTSGQNEQFF. Here the CDR3 DNA reads TGCAGTGCTAGAGCCGGAACTAGCGGGCAGAATGAGCAGTTCTTC.

The chain uses TRBV12-3 or TRBV12-4 and TRBJ1-3, with 7 positions matching TRBD1. V lost 5 bases and J lost 3; bases outside the gene matches: 10. The CDR3 consists of 16 residues. CDR3 in amino acids: CASSDREGNFGNTIYF. CDR3 sequence (DNA): TGTGCCAGCAGTGACAGGGAAGGAAACTTTGGAAACACCATATATTTT.

V is TRBV6-1 and J is TRBJ1-2; TRBD1 matches 11 bases. The germline CDR1 and CDR2 sequences are MNHNS and SASEGT. V shed 9 bases and J 1 base; nucleotides not matched to a gene: 7. The CDR3 runs 15 residues. In DNA form, the CDR3 reads TGTGCCAGTTCGGACAGGGGGCTTTTTAACTATGGCTACACCTTC. Translated: CASSDRGLFNYGYTF.

At least ten counts were recorded for this clonotype. The chain is built from TRBV28 and TRBJ2-5; D is perhaps TRBD1 or TRBD2 (5 bases each). Trimming cost V 4 bases and J 3 bases, with 9 bases left between them. Per germline, CDR1 MDHEN and CDR2 SYDVKM. The CDR3 has 13 residues. The CDR3, as DNA: TGTGCCAGCAGTTCATTGGGGGAAGAGACCCAGTACTTC. Protein sequence: CASSSLGEETQYF.

The chain has TRBV7-9 and TRBJ1-4; 7 nucleotides align to TRBD1. The germline gives CDR1 SEHNR, CDR2 FQNEAQ (reference sequence). With V trimmed by 5 bases and J by 8 bases, 11 bases remained unmatched. This CDR3 comprises 15 residues. This CDR3 is CASSANRGEGEKLFF. CDR3 nucleotides: TGTGCCAGCAGCGCGAACAGGGGAGAGGGCGAAAAACTGTTTTTT.

In its sample, this clonotype was seen a few times. The CDR3, as DNA: TGTGCCAGCAGCTTGCTCGGACAGGGGGTCTATGGCTACACCTTC. Translated: CASSLLGQGVYGYTF. The rearrangement uses TRBV5-5 and TRBJ1-2, with 10 bases aligning to TRBD1. Germline V gene sequence: CDR1 SGHKS, CDR2 YYEKEE (reference sequence). The junction had 4 bases not matched to a gene; V was cut back by 1 base and J by 4 bases. The CDR3 consists of 15 residues.

This clonotype was seen a few times. The V and J genes are TRBV7-9 and TRBJ2-5; tentative D call: TRBD1 (5 bases). Trimming removed 4 bases at V and 5 bases at J, with 11 bases between. This CDR3 is 13 amino acids long. Germline V gives CDR1 SEHNR, CDR2 FQNEAQ (reference sequence). CDR3 amino acids: CASSSFPGETQYF. Written as DNA, the CDR3 is TGTGCCAGCAGCTCGTTCCCAGGGGAGACCCAGTACTTC.

This clonotype was counted a few times. The chain couples TRBV27 to TRBJ2-1; a weak D match, TRBD1 (7 bases). The CDR3 runs to 17 residues. The V gene lost 4 bases and the J gene lost 5 bases, with 21 bases spanning the gap. Germline loops: CDR1 MNHEY, CDR2 SMNVEV (reference sequence). CDR3 coding DNA: TGTGCCAGCAGTTCGACAGGGTTGGGGGAGCGGGACAATGAGCAGTTCTTC. Its translation is CASSSTGLGERDNEQFF.

V is TRBV7-2 and J is TRBJ2-3; D is perhaps TRBD1 or TRBD2 (6 bases each). From germline, CDR1 is SGHTA and CDR2 FQGNSA. Deletions cut 5 bases from V and 4 bases from J, with 16 bases between. The CDR3 has 15 amino acids. CDR3 nucleotides: TGTGCCAGCAGCCTAGGAGGGGGGATCTCAGATACGCAGTATTTT. This translates into CASSLGGGISDTQYF.

This clonotype was seen a handful of times. The chain links TRBV29-1 to TRBJ2-3; tentatively, D is TRBD2 (5 bases). Germline values: CDR1 SQVTM, CDR2 ANQGSEA. The CDR3 is 13 residues long. The V gene lost 7 bases and the J gene lost 2 bases, with 13 bases spanning the gap. In DNA form, the CDR3 reads TGCAGCGCCATACGGAGGCCCACAGATACGCAGTATTTT. Amino acids: CSAIRRPTDTQYF.

The rearrangement uses TRBV20-1 and TRBJ2-2; 7 bases map to TRBD1. The CDR3 has 13 amino acids. From germline, CDR1 is DFQATT and CDR2 SNEGSKA (reference sequence). V lost 3 bases to trimming and J lost 6 bases; unmatched junction nucleotides: 4. The CDR3 here is CSARLQGAGELFF. The CDR3, as DNA: TGCAGTGCTAGGCTGCAGGGGGCCGGGGAGCTGTTTTTT.

This clonotype was detected only a few times. The gene calls are TRBV20-1 and TRBJ2-5; D not certain. CDR1 is DFQATT, CDR2 SNEGSKA, per germline (reference sequence). With 1 base removed from V and 4 bases from J, the gap between germline ends came to 4 bases. This CDR3 is 11 amino acids long. CDR3 nucleotide sequence: TGCAGTGCTAGAGCGGGAGAGACCCAGTACTTC. Protein sequence: CSARAGETQYF.

The sample holds a few counts of this clonotype. The gene calls are TRBV4-1 and TRBJ2-7; D uncertain. The CDR3 totals 13 residues. V was shortened by 5 bases and J by 6 bases, with 14 bases between the two germline ends. Germline values: CDR1 MGHRA, CDR2 YSYEKL. CDR3 sequence reads: CASSTASRAEQYF. CDR3 coding DNA: TGCGCCAGCAGCACAGCAAGTCGGGCCGAGCAGTACTTC.

The chain employs TRBV30 and TRBJ2-5, with D perhaps being TRBD1 or TRBD2 (5 bases each). Germline V gives CDR1 GTSNPN, CDR2 SVGIG (reference sequence). CDR3 size: 12 residues. V was shortened by 3 bases and J by 5 bases, with 10 bases between the two germline ends. The chain's CDR3 is CAWREGPETQYF. The CDR3 DNA reads TGTGCCTGGAGAGAGGGGCCGGAGACCCAGTACTTC.

The CDR3 bases are TGTGCCAGCAGCTGGGGGGGCCGGGAAAACTATGGCTACACCTTC. Translating gives CASSWGGRENYGYTF. The V call is TRBV5-5, the J call TRBJ1-2, with D perhaps TRBD1 (6 bases). V was trimmed by 3 bases and J by 2 bases, leaving 14 bases between them. The CDR3 has 15 amino acids. The germline V gene has CDR1 SGHKS and CDR2 YYEKEE (reference sequence).

This chain uses TRBV7-6 with TRBJ2-1; 9 positions agree with TRBD2. Germline V gene data show CDR1 as SGHVS and CDR2 as FNYEAQ. The CDR3 is 16 residues long. V was clipped by 1 base and J by 8 bases; unmatched bases: 9. CDR3 region: CASSLGREGQGDEQFF. As DNA, the CDR3 is TGTGCCAGCAGCTTAGGGCGGGAGGGCCAGGGCGATGAGCAGTTCTTC.

This clonotype was seen repeatedly, ten times or more. This chain connects TRBV5-1 to TRBJ2-5; 8 nucleotides align to TRBD2. V lost 8 bases and J lost 2; bases outside the gene matches: 11. CDR3 length: 15 residues. The V gene's germline CDR1 is SGHRS and CDR2 YFSETQ. The CDR3: CASSKTRGDQETQYF. The DNA for the CDR3 is TGCGCCAGTTCCAAAACGCGGGGGGATCAAGAGACCCAGTACTTC.

The sample holds a few counts of this clonotype. At one end, the junction sequence differs from germline, possibly due to a read error. This chain links TRBV20-1 with TRBJ1-5; D is uncertain. The germline CDR1 and CDR2 sequences are DFQATT and SNEGSKA (reference sequence). This CDR3 spans 14 amino acids. CDR3 sequence: CSAGIKYSNQPQHF. In DNA form, the CDR3 reads TGTAGTGCTGGTATAAAATATAGCAATCAGCCCCAGCATTTT.

The V call is TRBV4-3, the J call TRBJ2-1; D is ambiguous. V was pared by 0 bases and J by 0 bases, with 12 bases between. Germline values: CDR1 LGHNA, CDR2 YSLEER. CDR3 length: 17 residues. CDR3 in DNA: TGCGCCAGCAGCCAAGATCGTAGGACGGGCTCCTACAATGAGCAGTTCTTC. It is translated as CASSQDRRTGSYNEQFF.

This chain uses TRBV20-1 with TRBJ2-5, with TRBD2 matching 15 bases. From germline, CDR1 is DFQATT and CDR2 SNEGSKA (reference sequence). The CDR3 has 17 residues. Trimming cost V 6 bases and J 2 bases; bases outside gene matches: 10. The CDR3 reads CSAPPGLAGGKQETQYF. CDR3 DNA sequence: TGCAGTGCCCCACCGGGACTAGCGGGGGGAAAGCAAGAGACCCAGTACTTC.